This T cell receptor beta chain was obtained from a study of blood T cell repertoires in COVID-19. Study summary: Acute-phase and convalescent COVID-19 samples originated in the United States, Italy and Spain. Sources were T cells, B-cell-depleted T cells, or PBMCs; the material itself was cDNA or gDNA.

Germline assignment: CDR1 SGHTA and CDR2 FQGNSA. J gave up 6 bases and V 4 bases, and 2 bases lay outside the gene matches. The CDR3 is 13 residues long. In the original processing: Reference gene primer amplification yielded estimated nucleated cell counts. Sequencing was performed with immunoSEQ multiplex PCR; in TCRdb, only in-frame clones are kept and a portion is missing. That table furnishes V, J and clone size, whereas the DNA furnished D and trimming. The repertoire holds over 200,000 clones, 80% seen once, with around 5% in the top ten. Sequencing was done on a sample of peripheral blood. The receptor comes from a human donor in a cohort sampled during active COVID-19. This sequence joins TRBV7-2 and TRBJ1-4, with 7 bases that match TRBD1. The CDR3 bases are TGTGCCAGCAGCTCCAGGGGGGATGAAAAACTGTTTTTT. Amino acid sequence: CASSSRGDEKLFF.